The source of this T cell receptor (beta chain) is a study of cytomegalovirus exposure and HLA in healthy donors. Amplification used 60 Vbeta primers and 13 Jbeta primers. Profiled with immunoSEQ multiplex PCR; TCRdb holds only in-frame clones, not every one. This sample's table reports some 30,000 clones. The study, taken as a whole, reports: Using the classifier, cytomegalovirus status was reportedly diagnosed with high specificity and sensitivity.

Comment on this clone: What it recognizes is unknown.

V was pared by 4 bases and J by 4 bases, with 16 bases between. From germline, CDR1 is SGHDN and CDR2 FVKESK. The CDR3 runs to 15 residues. This TCR derives from a female donor in good health and CMV-seronegative. The sequenced sample was PBMCs. The chain joins TRBV14 to TRBJ1-2, with D uncertain. The CDR3 is CASSPILARGYGYTF. The CDR3 DNA follows: TGTGCCAGCAGCCCGATCCTCGCCCGGGGCTATGGCTACACCTTC.